This is a list of T cell receptor beta chains from one sample in a study of patients and donors after allogeneic stem cell transplantation. One entry per CDR3 protein results from TCRdb running MiXCR on the RT-PCR reads. The sample consists of approximately 160,000 distinct CDR3 sequences, over 25% of them appearing once. What was sequenced was blood, either unsorted or a sorted T cell fraction (not recorded which). Every receptor here comes from a human donor who was either an allogeneic HSCT recipient or a stem cell or donor lymphocyte infusion donor (not recorded which). It is not recorded whose cells these are; they may come from a transplant donor. The CDR3 runs from the conserved cysteine through the conserved F or W. The D gene is left open where the match is weak. Some rows mark clone size as missing; the rest say once, few, many or name a class of expanded clone.

D,size,J,V,CDR3,DNA
NA,few,TRBJ2-1,TRBV5-1,CASRRREGYNEQFF,TGCGCCAGCAGAAGGCGGGAAGGGTACAATGAGCAGTTCTTC
NA,few,TRBJ2-7,TRBV7-9,CASSFTTYEQYF,TGTGCCAGCAGCTTTACGACCTACGAGCAGTACTTC
NA,few,TRBJ2-7,TRBV18,CASSPAVGSHEQYF,TGTGCCAGCTCACCAGCGGTCGGGAGCCACGAGCAGTACTTC
TRBD1,few,TRBJ1-1,TRBV20-1,CSARDMGQGAKNTEAFF,TGCAGTGCTAGAGATATGGGACAGGGGGCTAAGAACACTGAAGCTTTCTTT
TRBD1,many,TRBJ1-5,TRBV12-3/TRBV12-4,CASSFYNGQGNQPQHF,TGTGCCAGCAGTTTTTACAATGGACAGGGCAATCAGCCCCAGCATTTT
TRBD2,once,TRBJ2-7,TRBV29-1,CSVAGGGHLGPFAYEQYF,TGCAGCGTTGCGGGGGGGGGACACTTAGGTCCCTTTGCCTACGAGCAGTACTTC
NA,many,TRBJ1-3,TRBV29-1,CSVARGTGNTIYF,TGCAGCGTTGCTCGGGGAACGGGAAACACCATATATTTT
TRBD1,NA,TRBJ2-2,TRBV24-1,CATSDYGTGDTGELFF,TGTGCCACCAGTGATTATGGGACAGGGGACACCGGGGAGCTGTTTTTT
NA,few,TRBJ2-1,TRBV20-1,CSARGGWERSYNEQFF,TGCAGTGCTAGAGGTGGGTGGGAGAGGTCCTACAATGAGCAGTTCTTC
NA,NA,TRBJ1-5,TRBV21-1,CASSWRHRPSNQPQHF,TGTGCCAGCAGCTGGAGACATCGTCCAAGCAATCAGCCCCAGCATTTT
TRBD2,NA,TRBJ2-3,TRBV4-3,CASSQVSSGSFVDTQYF,TGCGCCAGCAGCCAAGTCTCTAGCGGGAGTTTTGTGGATACGCAGTATTTT
NA,few,TRBJ2-3,TRBV10-1,CASTDSGTGTDTQYF,TGCGCCAGCACCGATAGCGGTACAGGGACAGATACGCAGTATTTT
NA,NA,TRBJ1-5,TRBV27,CASSLKEGWQPQHF,TGTGCCAGCAGTTTAAAGGAGGGATGGCAGCCCCAGCATTTT
TRBD2,NA,TRBJ2-7,TRBV20-1,CSATFGGSYEQYF,TGCAGTGCTACCTTTGGCGGGAGCTACGAGCAGTACTTC
TRBD1,many,TRBJ1-2,TRBV5-1,CASSEGQVYGYTF,TGCGCCAGCAGCGAGGGACAGGTCTATGGCTACACCTTC
NA,few,TRBJ2-1,TRBV9,CASSVGLRDHNEQFF,TGTGCCAGCAGCGTAGGGCTCAGGGACCACAATGAGCAGTTCTTC
NA,NA,TRBJ2-5,TRBV6-5,CASSYSRWGQQETQYF,TGTGCCAGCAGTTACTCACGGTGGGGGCAACAAGAGACCCAGTACTTC
TRBD1,NA,TRBJ1-5,TRBV6-2/TRBV6-3,CASRPSGGSNQPQHF,TGTGCCAGCAGGCCGTCAGGGGGAAGCAATCAGCCCCAGCATTTT
NA,few,TRBJ2-1,TRBV4-3,CASSHRGTGGNEQFF,TGCGCCAGCAGCCACCGTGGGACGGGCGGCAATGAGCAGTTCTTC
TRBD2,NA,TRBJ2-7,TRBV9,CASSAGTSGGYEQYF,TGTGCCAGCAGCGCCGGGACTAGCGGGGGCTACGAGCAGTACTTC
TRBD1,many,TRBJ1-2,TRBV6-5,CASSWGQDYGYTF,TGTGCCAGCAGTTGGGGACAGGACTATGGCTACACCTTC
NA,few,TRBJ2-7,TRBV27,CASRETPTAGEQYF,TGTGCCAGCAGGGAGACCCCAACCGCTGGCGAGCAGTACTTC
TRBD2,NA,TRBJ2-7,TRBV6-5,CASSYWTASGSYEQYF,TGTGCCAGCAGTTACTGGACAGCTAGCGGGAGCTACGAGCAGTACTTC
NA,NA,TRBJ2-2,TRBV3-1,CASSQRLETGELFF,TGTGCCAGCAGCCAACGACTAGAAACCGGGGAGCTGTTTTTT
NA,NA,TRBJ2-3,TRBV4-2,CASSQEGRATQYF,TGTGCCAGCAGCCAAGAAGGCCGGGCTACGCAGTATTTT
NA,many,TRBJ1-2,TRBV4-3,CASSQEGSQVAGYTF,TGCGCCAGCAGCCAAGAAGGGTCGCAGGTAGCGGGCTACACCTTC
NA,NA,TRBJ2-7,TRBV6-5,CASTARDGPYEQYF,TGTGCCAGCACCGCACGGGACGGGCCCTACGAGCAGTACTTC
NA,NA,TRBJ2-7,TRBV20-1,CSASTGVAYEQYF,TGCAGTGCTAGCACGGGGGTAGCCTACGAGCAGTACTTC
NA,NA,TRBJ1-5,TRBV6-2/TRBV6-3,CASTQRSAGGQPQHF,TGTGCCAGCACCCAGAGGTCCGCCGGGGGTCAGCCCCAGCATTTT
NA,few,TRBJ2-1,TRBV24-1,CATSDGLGLSYNEQFF,TGTGCCACCAGTGATGGTCTAGGCCTCTCCTACAATGAGCAGTTCTTC
NA,few,TRBJ2-1,TRBV6-2/TRBV6-3,CASRRTSKSYNEQFF,TGTGCCAGCAGGAGAACTAGCAAGTCTTACAATGAGCAGTTCTTC
NA,few,TRBJ1-4,TRBV5-5,CASSVTPATNEKLFF,TGTGCCAGCAGCGTGACCCCTGCAACTAATGAAAAACTGTTTTTT
NA,NA,TRBJ2-1,TRBV20-1,CSARDTGLVNNEQFF,TGCAGTGCTAGAGATACAGGGCTGGTCAACAATGAGCAGTTCTTC
NA,few,TRBJ2-2,TRBV5-1,CASSSGAANTGELFF,TGCGCCAGCAGCTCAGGGGCTGCGAACACCGGGGAGCTGTTTTTT
NA,NA,TRBJ2-7,TRBV24-1,CATSEAGTPSYEQYF,TGTGCCACCAGTGAGGCCGGGACCCCCTCCTACGAGCAGTACTTC
NA,many,TRBJ1-5,TRBV20-1,CSVGGKDYNQPQHF,TGCAGTGTTGGAGGGAAGGACTACAATCAGCCCCAGCATTTT
NA,few,TRBJ1-4,TRBV27,CASSSGTISEKLFF,TGTGCCAGCAGCTCCGGGACGATTTCTGAAAAACTGTTTTTT
NA,many,TRBJ1-5,TRBV6-5,CASSRTNGAGNQPQHF,TGTGCCAGCAGCCGAACCAACGGGGCTGGCAATCAGCCCCAGCATTTT
NA,few,TRBJ2-3,TRBV6-2/TRBV6-3,CASSWTETSTDTQYF,TGTGCCAGCAGTTGGACAGAAACTAGCACAGATACGCAGTATTTT
NA,few,TRBJ2-7,TRBV29-1,CSVGDPRKSEQYF,TGCAGCGTTGGGGACCCTAGGAAAAGCGAGCAGTACTTC
NA,few,TRBJ1-6,TRBV7-2,CASSTYSTGYSPLHF,TGTGCCAGCAGCACCTACTCTACAGGGTATTCACCCCTCCACTTT
NA,few,TRBJ1-5,TRBV12-3/TRBV12-4,CASSFKNQPQHF,TGTGCCAGCAGTTTCAAGAATCAGCCCCAGCATTTT
TRBD2,NA,TRBJ2-3,TRBV7-2,CASSRNPLAGGVTDTQYF,TGTGCCAGCAGTCGAAATCCCCTAGCGGGGGGGGTCACAGATACGCAGTATTTT